What follows are 24 T cell receptor beta chains derived from one specimen sequenced in a study of T cells expressing NK-cell markers (dated by TCRdb to about 2020). The protocol used for the library was 5' RACE. These reads were obtained on an Illumina HiSeq 2000. Following reprocessing of the reads by TCRdb, the data hold one row per CDR3 protein sequence and no DNA is available. This sample's listing comprises 200,000 to 300,000 distinct CDR3 sequences. The ten top clones hold under 0.5% of the sample. The sample consisted of blood T cells: a sorted CD56 or NKG2C T cell subset, CD4+ or CD8+ T cells, or bulk PBMC T cells (not recorded which). These receptors were collected from a man aged 18 to 29 in good health. Donor details come from another sample of the same person, matched by shared clones.

The chain joins TRBV7-9 to TRBJ1-5; TCRdb gives TRBD1 as the D gene, but with no DNA this cannot be confirmed. The CDR3 consists of 13 residues. The V gene's germline CDR1 is SEHNR and CDR2 FQNEAQ (reference sequence). The CDR3 protein is CASSPWEGQPQHF. Full variable domain (missing parts from reference TRBV7-9 and TRBJ1-5): DTGVSQNPRHKITKRGQNVTFRCDPISEHNRLYWYRQTLGQGPEFLTYFQNEAQLEKSRLLSDRFSAERPKGSFSTLEIQRTEQGDSAMYLCASSPWEGQPQHFGDGTRLSIL.

The chain joins TRBV12-3 or TRBV12-4 to TRBJ2-2. The CDR3 loop spans 11 amino acids. The CDR3 region is CASRGTGELFF.

V gene TRBV9 combines with J gene TRBJ2-4; TCRdb outputs TRBD1, but without DNA this stays unchecked. In germline, CDR1 is SGDLS, CDR2 YYNGEE. The CDR3 consists of 15 residues. The CDR3 spells CASSVGQGAKNIQYF.

CDR3 region: CASSYWGTGITLYNEQFF. The gene calls are TRBV6-5 and TRBJ2-1; TCRdb lists TRBD1, though no DNA is available to test this call. The length of the CDR3 is 18 residues. Germline values: CDR1 MNHEY, CDR2 SVGAGI.

The rearrangement uses TRBV6-2 or TRBV6-3 and TRBJ2-7; the D gene TCRdb calls, TRBD2, cannot be checked with no DNA. The CDR3 is 15 residues long. Germline values: CDR1 MNHEY, CDR2 SVGEGT. The CDR3 sequence is CASSYWTSGTYEQYF.

The CDR3: CASSLSSWEQYF. The gene calls are TRBV7-2 and TRBJ2-7. This CDR3 is 12 amino acids long. CDR1 is SGHTA and CDR2 is FQGNSA in the germline V gene.

V is TRBV6-5 and J is TRBJ1-1; the TRBD1 assignment by TCRdb is unverifiable without DNA. Germline V gives CDR1 MNHEY, CDR2 SVGAGI. CDR3 length equals 13 residues. The CDR3 spells CASSYPGTGEAFF.

The chain couples TRBV20-1 to TRBJ2-2; TCRdb's D call of TRBD2 is untestable without DNA. The CDR3 runs 18 residues. From germline, CDR1 is DFQATT and CDR2 SNEGSKA (reference sequence). The CDR3 sequence is CSARDRRGRDRNTGELFF.

The J gene is TRBJ2-7, the V gene TRBV30. This CDR3 is 11 amino acids long. Germline-derived CDR1 and CDR2 are GTSNPN and SVGIG (reference sequence). This chain's CDR3 is CAWRGQSEQYF. Looking up the rest from reference TRBV30 and TRBJ2-7 gives the full variable domain: SQTIHQWPATLVQPVGSPLSLECTVEGTSNPNLYWYRQAAGRGLQLLFYSVGIGQISSEVPQNLSASRPQDRQFILSSKKLLLSDSGFYLCAWRGQSEQYFGPGTRLTVT.

CDR3 loop: CASSPGQDYGKLFF. The chain has TRBV18 and TRBJ1-4; TCRdb's assignment of TRBD1 cannot be checked, as there is no DNA. The germline CDR1 and CDR2 sequences are KGHSH and LQKENI. CDR3 length equals 14 residues.

V and J are TRBV7-7 and TRBJ2-1; TCRdb proposes TRBD1, but this gene call is untestable without DNA. CDR1 is SSHAT and CDR2 is FNYEAQ in the germline V gene (reference sequence). The CDR3 has 15 residues. This chain's CDR3 is CASSLEGGVGNEQFF.

The CDR3 loop is CASRRGTSGSLAFQDTQYF. The chain combines TRBV6-1 with TRBJ2-3; TCRdb reports TRBD2, a call that lacks DNA to check it against. This CDR3 has 19 amino acids. The germline V gene encodes CDR1 MNHNS and CDR2 SASEGT.

The chain is built from TRBV7-2 and TRBJ1-5; the TRBD1 assignment by TCRdb is unverifiable without DNA. Germline V gives CDR1 SGHTA, CDR2 FQGNSA. This CDR3 spans 15 amino acids. This chain's CDR3 is CASSPPGIGNQPQHF.

This rearrangement joins TRBV6-1 to TRBJ1-3; TCRdb picks TRBD1, but there is no DNA to check that call. The CDR3 covers 16 residues. The germline V gene encodes CDR1 MNHNS and CDR2 SASEGT. The chain's CDR3 is CASSPATGASGNTIYF.

The chain links TRBV4-2 to TRBJ2-1. Germline loops: CDR1 LGHNA, CDR2 YNFKEQ. The CDR3 totals 16 residues. The CDR3 sequence: CASSQVGDRLGNEQFF.

The V gene is TRBV30, the J gene TRBJ2-3; the D call from TCRdb, TRBD1, cannot be confirmed without DNA. CDR1 is GTSNPN, CDR2 SVGIG, per germline (reference sequence). The length of the CDR3 is 12 residues. CDR3 sequence: CAWKGTGDTQYF.

The V call is TRBV9, the J call TRBJ2-7. CDR3 length: 13 residues. Germline CDR1 is SGDLS and CDR2 is YYNGEE. The chain's CDR3 is CASSTNPAHEQYF.

The CDR3 loop is CASRSGTSGYEQYF. The chain couples TRBV5-6 to TRBJ2-7; TCRdb names TRBD2, which stays unverified in the absence of DNA. The germline gives CDR1 SGHDT, CDR2 YYEEEE. The CDR3 contains 14 residues.

The chain is built from TRBV20-1 and TRBJ1-3; TCRdb's D call of TRBD1 is untestable without DNA. Germline lookup yields CDR1 DFQATT and CDR2 SNEGSKA (reference sequence). The CDR3 contains 13 residues. This chain's CDR3 is CSAMGDIPNTIYF.

The gene calls are TRBV5-1 and TRBJ2-5; TCRdb designates TRBD1, a call that cannot be tested without DNA. The CDR3 spans 16 residues. Germline assignment: CDR1 SGHRS and CDR2 YFSETQ. CDR3 loop: CASTSEPQGAQETQYF.

The CDR3 reads CSARGGGSSYNEQFF. This chain joins TRBV20-1 and TRBJ2-1; TCRdb returns TRBD1, unconfirmable since there is no DNA. The CDR3 sequence is 15 residues long. From germline, CDR1 is DFQATT and CDR2 SNEGSKA (reference sequence).

V gene TRBV29-1 combines with J gene TRBJ1-4. This CDR3 is built from 13 residues. Germline loops: CDR1 SQVTM, CDR2 ANQGSEA. CDR3: CSVELPLSEKLFF.

This chain links TRBV12-3 or TRBV12-4 with TRBJ2-5. This CDR3 has 13 residues. The CDR3 is CASSFGTQETQYF.

The chain uses TRBV5-1 and TRBJ2-1; TCRdb outputs TRBD2, but without DNA this stays unchecked. Germline CDR1 is SGHRS and CDR2 is YFSETQ. This CDR3 has 17 amino acids. The CDR3 region is CASSLVGLAGPQVEQFF.